The 5 T cell receptor beta chains below were found in one sample sequenced in a study of Ad26.COV2.S vaccination and SARS-CoV-2 variants. The treatment here: around 19 received Ad26.COV2.S at low or high dose, single or two shots; five or six received placebo; per-sample allocation not given. At day 63 after the first vaccine or placebo injection, samples were drawn. Assay: immunoSEQ multiplex PCR; the TCRdb copy retains only in-frame clones and omits some. The table includes about 390,000 clones, around 85% detected once. The sequencing here drew on peripheral blood, taken in a trial of Ad26.COV2.S vaccine versus placebo. The receptors were gathered from a person aged 18-65 years who received the Ad26.COV2.S COVID-19 vaccine or a placebo.

V and J are TRBV3-1 (or the pseudogene TRBV3-2) and TRBJ1-5; the D gene is possibly TRBD1 (5 bases). The V gene's germline CDR1 is LGHDT and CDR2 YNNKEL (reference sequence). The V and J ends lost 5 bases and 4 bases respectively, with 9 bases between them. CDR3 length: 13 amino acids. CDR3 amino acids: CASSFRGNQPQHF. CDR3 nucleotide sequence: TGTGCCAGCAGCTTTAGGGGTAATCAGCCCCAGCATTTT.

The chain recombines TRBV3-1 (or the pseudogene TRBV3-2) with TRBJ1-3, with D unclear. From germline, CDR1 is LGHDT and CDR2 YNNKEL (reference sequence). This CDR3 is built from 14 residues. V lost 8 bases, J lost 3 bases, and 14 bases lay in between. Written as DNA, the CDR3 is TGTGCCAGCGGTTCGACGCTGGGTGGAAACACCATATATTTT. It yields the protein CASGSTLGGNTIYF.

A word on this clone: A much more abundant neighbour one base away suggests this may be a read error. The rearrangement uses TRBV5-6 and TRBJ1-1; D is undetermined. Trimming removed 2 bases from V and 3 bases from J, with 2 bases in between. Germline loops: CDR1 SGHDT, CDR2 YYEEEE. This CDR3 has 11 residues. The CDR3 coding sequence is TGTGCCAGCAGCTTCTACACTGAAGCTTTCTTT. It codes for CASSFYTEAFF. The complete variable domain, with remaining parts taken from reference TRBV5-6 and TRBJ1-1, reads DAGVTQSPTHLIKTRGQQVTLRCSPKSGHDTVSWYQQALGQGPQFIFQYYEEEERQRGNFPDRFSGHQFPNYSSELNVNALLLGDSALYLCASSFYTEAFFGQGTRLTVV.

CDR3 nucleotide sequence: TGTGCCAGCAGCAGAGACAGGGAGTCTTACTACGAGCAGTACTTC. Protein: CASSRDRESYYEQYF. The chain has TRBV5-5 and TRBJ2-7; 7 bases map to TRBD1. From germline, CDR1 is SGHKS and CDR2 YYEKEE (reference sequence). V dropped 4 bases and J dropped 3; count of bases not matched to a gene: 10. The CDR3 loop spans 15 amino acids.

This clone was recorded a few times. The genes are TRBV7-2 and TRBJ2-7, with TRBD2 matching over 8 bases. V shed 8 bases and J 4 bases; nucleotides not matched to a gene: 7. CDR3 size: 13 residues. Germline V gene sequence: CDR1 SGHTA, CDR2 FQGNSA. CDR3 amino acids: CASRAPGGYEQYF. The DNA of the CDR3 is TGTGCCAGCCGAGCCCCGGGGGGGTACGAGCAGTACTTC.